The sequence of this T cell receptor delta chain was determined in a study of gamma-delta T cells after stem cell transplantation. TCRdb re-called the RT-PCR reads using CATT. This sample has some 1,400 delta-chain clones, with 6% to 8% found just once. After removal of 1 base from V and 4 bases from J, the junction contained 9 bases not matched to a gene. Germline CDR1 reads GEAIGNYY; CDR2 reads EKD. The CDR3 covers 17 residues. By share of the sample, this clone is medium-sized. A far bigger clonotype differs at one base, so this is likely a read error. Source material: gamma-delta T cells. The clonotype was recovered from a human donor. It is not recorded whose cells these are; they may come from a transplant donor. This chain connects TRDV2 to TRDJ1, with 12 bases identical to TRDD3. The DNA for the CDR3 is TGTGCCTGTGACACGCTTACTGGGGGATACCGAGGCGATAAACTCATCTTT. Translating gives CACDTLTGGYRGDKLIF.